The 11 T cell receptor beta chains below all came from one sample that was sequenced in a study of T cell clonotyping in hematopoietic cell transplantation. The time point: recipient sample about 28 days before transplant, after cytoreduction. Sequenced by immunoSEQ multiplex PCR; TCRdb stores in-frame clones only, minus some. Here the sample spans some 45,000 clones, roughly 80% being singletons. This material consisted of peripheral blood mononuclear cells, taken before stem cell transplant. The receptors were gathered from a man between 60 and 70 years old with myelodysplastic syndrome. Some clones in this sample may be carry-over from other donors' samples.

The V call is TRBV7-8, the J call TRBJ2-7, with 11 bases aligning to TRBD1. Germline assignment: CDR1 SGHVS and CDR2 FQNEAQ. V lost 4 bases to trimming and J lost 4 bases; unmatched junction nucleotides: 9. The CDR3 is 16 residues long. The CDR3: CASSSPAGQGVYEQYF. CDR3 in DNA: TGTGCCAGCAGCTCCCCGGCGGGACAGGGGGTATACGAGCAGTACTTC.

The rearrangement links TRBV5-4 to TRBJ2-5, with TRBD2 matching over 8 bases. CDR3 length equals 16 residues. V lost 2 bases and J lost 3; bases outside the gene matches: 9. CDR1 SGHNT and CDR2 YYREEE come from the germline V gene (reference sequence). CDR3 nucleotides: TGTGCCAGCAGCTTAGGTGCGGGGGGCTATGAAGAGACCCAGTACTTC. Residues: CASSLGAGGYEETQYF.

The genes are TRBV5-6 and TRBJ2-2; the D call may be TRBD1 or TRBD2 (5 bases each). Deletions cut 4 bases from V and 0 bases from J, with 19 bases between. The CDR3 loop spans 18 amino acids. Germline values: CDR1 SGHDT, CDR2 YYEEEE. CDR3 amino acids: CASSPGRGAGTNTGELFF. The CDR3 DNA follows: TGTGCCAGCAGCCCAGGAAGGGGAGCAGGGACGAACACCGGGGAGCTGTTTTTT.

The chain joins TRBV6-6 to TRBJ1-6; tentative D call: TRBD1 (6 bases). V was pared by 4 bases and J by 8 bases, with 15 bases between. CDR1 is MNHNY, CDR2 SVGAGI, per germline (reference sequence). The CDR3 totals 15 residues. CDR3 nucleotide sequence: TGTGCCAGCAGTTGGGGGGGCGACAGAGATTCACCCCTCCACTTT. The encoded protein is CASSWGGDRDSPLHF.

The CDR3 spells CASSPGLVNTGELFF. Here the CDR3 DNA reads TGTGCCAGCAGTCCGGGACTAGTTAACACCGGGGAGCTGTTTTTT. The gene calls are TRBV6-5 and TRBJ2-2; 8 bases fit TRBD2. Germline V lookup: CDR1 MNHEY, CDR2 SVGAGI. The CDR3 sequence is 15 residues long. V shed 5 bases and J 2 bases; nucleotides not matched to a gene: 4.

The chain combines TRBV19 with TRBJ1-1; 10 positions match TRBD1. Germline loops: CDR1 LNHDA, CDR2 SQIVND (reference sequence). The CDR3 loop spans 15 amino acids. J was trimmed by 3 bases and V by 4 bases; bases with no gene match: 5. Written as DNA, the CDR3 is TGTGCCAGTAGTAACCGGGACAGGGGAGACACTGAAGCTTTCTTT. Protein: CASSNRDRGDTEAFF.

The rearrangement joins TRBV4-1 to TRBJ2-1; 9 bases line up with TRBD1. With 1 base clipped from V and 3 bases from J, the junction kept 1 base outside the gene matches. The CDR3 extends over 15 amino acids. The germline V gene encodes CDR1 MGHRA and CDR2 YSYEKL. This CDR3 reads CASSQGDRDYNEQFF. The CDR3 region has the DNA TGCGCCAGCAGCCAAGGGGACAGGGACTACAATGAGCAGTTCTTC.

The rearrangement links TRBV19 to TRBJ2-3; D unclear. Per germline, CDR1 LNHDA and CDR2 SQIVND (reference sequence). The V gene lost 5 bases and the J gene lost 6 bases, with 15 bases spanning the gap. The CDR3 is 14 residues long. CDR3 DNA: TGTGCCAGTAGTGAGTCCCGGGCGGTGGATACGCAGTATTTT. It is translated as CASSESRAVDTQYF.

The chain carries TRBV30 and TRBJ2-7, with D perhaps matching TRBD2 (6 bases). This CDR3 region has 14 residues. V lost 0 bases and J 3 bases, leaving 12 bases between the germline ends. Per the germline V gene, CDR1 is GTSNPN and CDR2 is SVGIG (reference sequence). The CDR3 DNA is TGTGCCTGGAGTGTTAAGCGGGTTGGCTACGAGCAGTACTTC. This gives the protein CAWSVKRVGYEQYF. Drawing the rest from reference TRBV30 and TRBJ2-7, the complete variable domain is SQTIHQWPATLVQPVGSPLSLECTVEGTSNPNLYWYRQAAGRGLQLLFYSVGIGQISSEVPQNLSASRPQDRQFILSSKKLLLSDSGFYLCAWSVKRVGYEQYFGPGTRLTVT.

This sequence joins TRBV11-2 and TRBJ2-7, with D uncertain. V gave up 3 bases and J gave up 2 bases, with 14 bases separating them. From germline, CDR1 is SGHAT and CDR2 FQNNGV. CDR3 length: 15 amino acids. CDR3 sequence: CASSFSARMTYEQYF. CDR3 nucleotides: TGTGCCAGCAGCTTCTCGGCCCGGATGACCTACGAGCAGTACTTC.

The rearrangement links TRBV2 to TRBJ1-5; D gene ambiguous. This CDR3 is built from 13 residues. From germline, CDR1 is SNHLY and CDR2 FYNNEI. The ends were cut back, 4 bases at V and 3 bases at J, with 7 bases in the middle. The CDR3 here is CASSVGYNQPQHF. For the CDR3, the DNA is TGTGCCAGCAGTGTGGGGTACAATCAGCCCCAGCATTTT.